The source of this T cell receptor (beta chain) is a study of spatial heterogeneity in lung cancer. Study information: Averaged across combinations, each unique TCR and UMI pairing appeared more than ten times in raw reads, which were uncorrected. Findings and limits, study-wide: Blood showed ubiquitous tumor TCRs more often at resection than at routine follow-up.

The presence of a unique molecular identifier marked each TCR cDNA molecule. Each CDR3 protein gets one entry after TCRdb re-called the 5' RACE reads with MiXCR. The sample carries some 70,000 distinct CDR3 sequences, 10% to 15% recorded once. This clonotype appeared a single time. Antigen: not known. Sample time point: sample taken at primary tumor resection. The authors sequenced whole RNA from tumor, nontumor lung or frozen PBMC without sorting. Samples were donated by 72 untreated early-stage non-small cell lung cancer patients. The sequence was collected from a male donor with early-stage non-small cell lung cancer. The material sequenced was PBMCs, taken at surgery.

The CDR3 DNA is TGTGCCAGCAGCTTAGGCAGAGGTTTCCAAGAGACCCAGTACTTC. Amino acids: CASSLGRGFQETQYF. The V and J genes are TRBV13 and TRBJ2-5; D is ambiguous. The V and J ends lost 0 bases and 1 base respectively, with 9 bases between them. Per the germline V gene, CDR1 is PRHDT and CDR2 is FYEKMQ (reference sequence). The CDR3 contains 15 residues.